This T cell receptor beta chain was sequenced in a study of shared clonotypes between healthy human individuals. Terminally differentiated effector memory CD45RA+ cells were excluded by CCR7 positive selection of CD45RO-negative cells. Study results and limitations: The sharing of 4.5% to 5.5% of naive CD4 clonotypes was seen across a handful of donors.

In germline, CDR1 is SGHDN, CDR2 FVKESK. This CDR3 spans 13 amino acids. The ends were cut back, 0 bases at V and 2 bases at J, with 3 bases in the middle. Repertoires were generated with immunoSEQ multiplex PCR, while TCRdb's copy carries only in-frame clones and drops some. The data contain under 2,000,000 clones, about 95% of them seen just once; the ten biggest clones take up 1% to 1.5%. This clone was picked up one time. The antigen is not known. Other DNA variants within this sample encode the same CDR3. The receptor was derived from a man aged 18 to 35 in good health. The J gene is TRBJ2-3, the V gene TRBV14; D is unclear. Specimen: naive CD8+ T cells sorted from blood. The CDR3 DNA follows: TGTGCCAGCAGCCAAGACCTCACAGATACGCAGTATTTT. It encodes CASSQDLTDTQYF.